A single sample is the source of the 22 T cell receptor beta chains below, sequenced in a study of OX40 agonist ivuxolimab in advanced cancers. This table comes from immunoSEQ multiplex PCR, and its TCRdb copy is limited to in-frame clones, with some not included. Of 20,000 to 30,000 clones listed, 85% to 90% were seen once; the top ten hold less than 20%. The source was CD4+ or CD8+ T cells sorted from blood, collected in a trial of the OX40 agonist ivuxolimab. The receptor set was obtained from an adult with an advanced solid tumor such as melanoma, head and neck, liver or kidney cancer.

The CDR3 DNA reads TGTGCCAGCAGTGAAAAAAACCTCTCCTACAATGAGCAGTTCTTC. Encoded protein: CASSEKNLSYNEQFF. The J gene is TRBJ2-1, the V gene TRBV6-1, with no clear D. The CDR3 consists of 15 residues. The V gene lost 2 bases and the J gene lost 0 bases, with 8 bases spanning the gap. The V gene's germline CDR1 is MNHNS and CDR2 SASEGT.

The V call is TRBV7-9, the J call TRBJ2-1; 11 bases agree with TRBD2. Trimming at V came to 3 bases and at J to 7 bases, leaving 5 bases not matched to a gene. Per the germline V gene, CDR1 is SEHNR and CDR2 is FQNEAQ (reference sequence). The CDR3 is made up of 15 amino acids. CDR3 sequence reads: CASSLLASGRNEQFF. The CDR3 nucleotides are TGTGCCAGCAGCTTGTTGGCTAGCGGGAGGAATGAGCAGTTCTTC.

The CDR3 bases are TGCGCCAGCAGCTTGAACGGTGGTAGTACCGTCGATGAGCAGTTCTTC. This encodes CASSLNGGSTVDEQFF. The rearrangement joins TRBV5-1 to TRBJ2-1; no definite D call. This CDR3 is built from 16 residues. Germline V gene data show CDR1 as SGHRS and CDR2 as YFSETQ. V lost 1 base and J 8 bases, leaving 19 bases between the germline ends.

This chain connects TRBV7-9 to TRBJ2-5, with TRBD1 identical over 7 bases. Germline assignment: CDR1 SEHNR and CDR2 FQNEAQ (reference sequence). The V and J ends lost 6 bases and 3 bases, in that order; junction bases with no gene match: 4. This CDR3 is built from 13 residues. The CDR3 spells CASRRGQKETQYF. The DNA for the CDR3 is TGTGCCAGCAGAAGGGGACAGAAAGAGACCCAGTACTTC.

The chain carries TRBV10-1 and TRBJ1-1; D might be TRBD1 (6 bases). Germline CDR1 reads WNHNN; CDR2 reads SYGVQD (reference sequence). This CDR3 has 15 amino acids. V was pared by 4 bases and J by 4 bases, with 16 bases between. Here the CDR3 DNA reads TGCGCCAGCAGTGTGTCAGGGGAATCGGGCACTGAAGCTTTCTTT. Protein product: CASSVSGESGTEAFF.

The gene calls are TRBV18 and TRBJ1-5, with TRBD1 identical over 8 bases. CDR1 is KGHSH, CDR2 LQKENI, per germline. Losses at the gene ends were 5 bases for V and 4 bases for J; bases not matched to a gene: 7. CDR3 length: 15 amino acids. In DNA form, the CDR3 reads TGTGCCAGCTCAAAGGACAGGGTCGGGAATCAGCCCCAGCATTTT. Translating it yields CASSKDRVGNQPQHF.

This chain joins TRBV7-8 and TRBJ2-6; D gene uncertain. Germline lookup yields CDR1 SGHVS and CDR2 FQNEAQ. The V end was cut by 4 bases, the J end by 6 bases, with 16 bases between. CDR3 length: 16 residues. CDR3 in amino acids: CASSWKTAEAANVLTF. DNA of the CDR3: TGTGCCAGCAGCTGGAAGACGGCCGAGGCGGCCAACGTCCTGACTTTC.

In nucleotides, the CDR3 is TGTGCCAGCAGTGACGGGACAGGGTTTAACACTGAAGCTTTCTTT. Translation: CASSDGTGFNTEAFF. V gene TRBV6-1 combines with J gene TRBJ1-1; 9 positions agree with TRBD1. Germline CDR1 is MNHNS and CDR2 is SASEGT. With V trimmed by 3 bases and J by 2 bases, 4 bases remained unmatched. The CDR3 extends over 15 amino acids.

The J gene is TRBJ1-1, the V gene TRBV4-1; possible D gene TRBD1, 5 bases. The V end lost 5 bases, the J end lost 5 bases, and 18 bases lay between the germline ends. The CDR3 runs 15 residues. The germline CDR1 and CDR2 sequences are MGHRA and YSYEKL. The CDR3 spells CASSYQRGGMTEAFF. CDR3 in DNA: TGCGCCAGCAGCTACCAACGCGGGGGGATGACTGAAGCTTTCTTT.

The chain links TRBV29-1 to TRBJ2-7, with D unresolved. This CDR3 region has 13 residues. Trimming shortened V by 5 bases and J by 2 bases, and 13 bases separated the two germline ends. Per germline, CDR1 SQVTM and CDR2 ANQGSEA. The CDR3 DNA is TGCAGCGTTAGGCTGGGAACCCCCTACGAGCAGTACTTC. It translates to CSVRLGTPYEQYF.

This clone was recorded once. The chain links TRBV6-5 to TRBJ2-5; D gene uncertain. With 2 bases removed from V and 1 base from J, the gap between germline ends came to 5 bases. Per germline, CDR1 MNHEY and CDR2 SVGAGI. The CDR3 consists of 13 residues. In nucleotides, the CDR3 is TGTGCCAGCAGTTACAACAGCCAAGAGACCCAGTACTTC. It is translated as CASSYNSQETQYF.

This clone has a single count. The V and J genes are TRBV29-1 and TRBJ2-2; D is ambiguous. Germline V gene data show CDR1 as SQVTM and CDR2 as ANQGSEA. CDR3 size: 15 residues. V dropped 0 bases and J dropped 1 base, with 9 bases sitting between them. The CDR3 DNA reads as TGCAGCGTTGAAGATATCTCAGGGAACACCGGGGAGCTGTTTTTT. Protein: CSVEDISGNTGELFF.

This clone came up once. V is TRBV7-8 and J is TRBJ2-7, with D possibly being TRBD2 (6 bases). This CDR3 spans 16 amino acids. V lost 2 bases to trimming and J lost 1 base, with 15 bases between them. Germline lookup yields CDR1 SGHVS and CDR2 FQNEAQ. The CDR3 nucleotides are TGTGCCAGCAGCTTATCGCGGGGTCCTTTATCCTACGAGCAGTACTTC. Translating gives CASSLSRGPLSYEQYF.

The chain carries TRBV27 and TRBJ2-7; weak D call: TRBD1 (5 bases). This CDR3 has 13 amino acids. Germline assignment: CDR1 MNHEY and CDR2 SMNVEV (reference sequence). V lost 0 bases to trimming and J lost 5 bases, with 8 bases between them. CDR3 DNA sequence: TGTGCCAGCAGTTTATCTTTGGACAACGAGCAGTACTTC. It codes for CASSLSLDNEQYF.

This rearrangement joins TRBV7-9 to TRBJ1-4, with TRBD1 matching 8 bases. V shed 2 bases and J 5 bases; nucleotides not matched to a gene: 10. The CDR3 is made up of 17 amino acids. Germline loops: CDR1 SEHNR, CDR2 FQNEAQ (reference sequence). In DNA, the CDR3 is TGTGCCAGCAGCTTAATACAGGGGGGTTATCAAAATGAAAAACTGTTTTTT. Its protein product is CASSLIQGGYQNEKLFF.

The V call is TRBV28, the J call TRBJ2-1; D not resolved. The germline gives CDR1 MDHEN, CDR2 SYDVKM. The CDR3 runs 15 residues. V was cut by 2 bases and J by 6 bases, with 14 bases left in between. CDR3 in amino acids: CASSLRTSYANEQFF. The CDR3 DNA follows: TGTGCCAGCAGTTTAAGGACCTCGTATGCCAATGAGCAGTTCTTC.

V gene TRBV11-2 combines with J gene TRBJ2-7; D ambiguous. The germline V and J ends were trimmed by 1 base and 1 base, with 11 bases remaining between them. CDR3 size: 15 residues. The germline V gene encodes CDR1 SGHAT and CDR2 FQNNGV. CDR3 protein: CASSLGRVLSYEQYF. Here the CDR3 DNA reads TGTGCCAGCAGCTTAGGGAGAGTTCTTTCCTACGAGCAGTACTTC.

The CDR3 spells CASSIVPQLEQYF. The DNA of the CDR3 is TGTGCCAGTAGTATAGTCCCTCAGCTCGAGCAGTACTTC. The chain is built from TRBV19 and TRBJ2-7; no firm D call. Germline assignment: CDR1 LNHDA and CDR2 SQIVND (reference sequence). Trimming took 1 base from V and 6 from J, leaving 10 bases between them. This CDR3 has 13 residues.

The gene calls are TRBV6-5 and TRBJ1-1, with 7 bases lining up with TRBD1. V lost 6 bases and J lost 4; bases outside the gene matches: 8. This CDR3 region has 14 residues. Per germline, CDR1 MNHEY and CDR2 SVGAGI. Written as DNA, the CDR3 is TGTGCCAGCAGCTTGACAGGGTTAAGCACTGAAGCTTTCTTT. This codes for CASSLTGLSTEAFF.

This clone came up once. This sequence joins TRBV7-9 and TRBJ2-7, with TRBD1 identical over 7 bases. The ends lost 5 bases at V and 0 bases at J; junction bases unmatched: 10. The V gene's germline CDR1 is SEHNR and CDR2 FQNEAQ (reference sequence). The CDR3 is 16 residues long. CDR3 bases: TGTGCCAGCAGCCCGCCCTTACAGGGGTCCTCCTACGAGCAGTACTTC. This sequence encodes CASSPPLQGSSYEQYF.

V gene TRBV11-2 combines with J gene TRBJ2-5; 8 bases are shared with TRBD1. V lost 1 base to trimming and J lost 2 bases; unmatched junction nucleotides: 3. CDR3 length: 15 amino acids. Germline CDR1 reads SGHAT; CDR2 reads FQNNGV. The CDR3 DNA sequence: TGTGCCAGCAGCTTAGGTCACAGGGGGCAAGAGACCCAGTACTTC. It is translated as CASSLGHRGQETQYF. Drawing the rest from reference TRBV11-2 and TRBJ2-5, the complete variable domain is EAGVAQSPRYKIIEKRQSVAFWCNPISGHATLYWYQQILGQGPKLLIQFQNNGVVDDSQLPKDRFSAERLKGVDSTLKIQPAKLEDSAVYLCASSLGHRGQETQYFGPGTRLLVL.

This clone was detected once. The chain employs TRBV7-9 and TRBJ2-7, with D tentatively TRBD2 (5 bases). V dropped 5 bases and J dropped 3 bases, with 17 bases sitting between them. This CDR3 has 15 amino acids. Germline CDR1 SEHNR, CDR2 FQNEAQ (reference sequence). This chain's CDR3 is CASSTGPEGIYEQYF. In DNA form, the CDR3 reads TGTGCCAGCAGCACCGGCCCCGAGGGAATCTACGAGCAGTACTTC.